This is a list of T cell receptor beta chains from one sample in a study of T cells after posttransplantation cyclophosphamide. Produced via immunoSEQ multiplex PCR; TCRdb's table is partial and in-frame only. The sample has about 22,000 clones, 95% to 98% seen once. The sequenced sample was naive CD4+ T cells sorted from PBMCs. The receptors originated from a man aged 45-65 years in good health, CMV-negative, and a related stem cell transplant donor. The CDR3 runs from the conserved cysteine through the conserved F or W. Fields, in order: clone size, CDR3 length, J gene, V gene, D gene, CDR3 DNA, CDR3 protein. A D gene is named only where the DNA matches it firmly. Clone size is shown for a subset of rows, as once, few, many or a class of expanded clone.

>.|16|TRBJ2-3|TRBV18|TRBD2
TGTGCCAGCTCAGGATTAGCGGGAGCAGGGTCAGATACGCAGTATTTT
CASSGLAGAGSDTQYF
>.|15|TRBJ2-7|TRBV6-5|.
TGTGCCAGCAGTTACGCCCCTTGGGGGGTCTACGAGCAGTACTTC
CASSYAPWGVYEQYF
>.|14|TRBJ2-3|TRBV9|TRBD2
TGTGCCAGCAGCGCGACTAGCGGGGGGGTTACGCAGTATTTT
CASSATSGGVTQYF
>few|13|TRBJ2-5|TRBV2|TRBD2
TGTGCCAGCAGTGAGCAGACGCGGGGGGACCAGTACTTC
CASSEQTRGDQYF
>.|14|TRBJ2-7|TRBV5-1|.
TGCGCCAGCAGCTTGGTACAGGGATCCTACGAGCAGTACTTC
CASSLVQGSYEQYF
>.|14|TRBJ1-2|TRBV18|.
TGTGCCAGCTCACCAGGAGTGATTAACTATGGCTACACCTTC
CASSPGVINYGYTF
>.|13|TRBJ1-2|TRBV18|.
TGTGCCAGCTCTCGGGGTGGAACGGATGGCTACACCTTC
CASSRGGTDGYTF
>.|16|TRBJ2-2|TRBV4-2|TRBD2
TGTGCCAGCAGCGTACTAGCGGGAGATAGGTCCGGGGAGCTGTTTTTT
CASSVLAGDRSGELFF
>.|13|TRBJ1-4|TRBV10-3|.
TGTGCCTCTCAAGGACGGGAAAATGAAAAACTGTTTTTT
CASQGRENEKLFF
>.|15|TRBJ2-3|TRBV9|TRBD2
TGTGCCAGCAGCGGATTAGCGGGAAGCACAGATACGCAGTATTTT
CASSGLAGSTDTQYF
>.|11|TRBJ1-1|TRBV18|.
TGTGCCAGCTCCGTGAACACTGAAGCTTTCTTT
CASSVNTEAFF
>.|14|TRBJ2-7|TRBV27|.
TGTGCCAGCAGTCCGCAAGGAGGGTTCTACGAGCAGTACTTC
CASSPQGGFYEQYF
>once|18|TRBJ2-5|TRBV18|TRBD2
TGTGCCAGCTCACCACGATACCGACCGGGACTAGCCGGAGAGACCCAGTACTTC
CASSPRYRPGLAGETQYF
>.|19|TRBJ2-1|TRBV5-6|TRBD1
TGTGCCAGCAGCTTGGTCTGGACAGGGGGCCGGAGCTCCTACAATGAGCAGTTCTTC
CASSLVWTGGRSSYNEQFF
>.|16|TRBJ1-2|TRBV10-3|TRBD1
TGTGCCATCAGTGAGGTTCCGGGACAGGGGCCTTATGGCTACACCTTC
CAISEVPGQGPYGYTF
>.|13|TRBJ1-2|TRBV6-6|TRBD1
TGTGCCAGCAGTTACCAGGGGGTACATGGCTACACCTTC
CASSYQGVHGYTF
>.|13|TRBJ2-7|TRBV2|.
TGTGCCAGCAGTGAAGCCCCTCCCTACGAGCAGTACTTC
CASSEAPPYEQYF
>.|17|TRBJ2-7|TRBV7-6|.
TGTGCCAGCAGCCCCTCCCTTGCCATGCCTAGCTCCTACGAGCAGTACTTC
CASSPSLAMPSSYEQYF
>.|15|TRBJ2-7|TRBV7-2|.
TGTGCCAGCAGCTTAGAAGGTTCCGGGTTCCACGAGCAGTACTTC
CASSLEGSGFHEQYF
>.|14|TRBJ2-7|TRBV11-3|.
TGTGCCAGCAGCTTAGGGAGGGCATCCTACGAGCAGTACTTC
CASSLGRASYEQYF
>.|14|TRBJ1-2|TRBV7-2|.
TGTGCCAGCAGTAAAACCTCTTACAGGGAGCGCTACACCTTC
CASSKTSYRERYTF
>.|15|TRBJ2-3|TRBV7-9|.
TGTGCCAGCAGCTTAAGGCAGGGGTCGACAGATACGCAGTATTTT
CASSLRQGSTDTQYF
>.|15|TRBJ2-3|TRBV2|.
TGTGCCAGCACCACGGGGTTAGGCGGCACAGATACGCAGTATTTT
CASTTGLGGTDTQYF
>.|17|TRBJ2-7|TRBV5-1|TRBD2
TGCGCCAGCAGCTCCGGACAGACTAGCGGGAGACCCTACGAGCAGTACTTC
CASSSGQTSGRPYEQYF
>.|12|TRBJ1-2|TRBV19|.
TGTGCCAGTAGTAACGACAGGTTGAGCTACACCTTC
CASSNDRLSYTF
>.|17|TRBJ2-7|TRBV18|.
TGTGCCAGCTCACCACGAGGTGCAGTCTCGAGCTCCTACGAGCAGTACTTC
CASSPRGAVSSSYEQYF
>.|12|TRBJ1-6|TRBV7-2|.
TGTGCCAGCAGCCAGAACAGGTCACCCCTCCACTTT
CASSQNRSPLHF
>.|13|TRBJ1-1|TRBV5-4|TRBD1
TGTGCCAGTTCGGGACAGCCTAACACTGAAGCTTTCTTT
CASSGQPNTEAFF
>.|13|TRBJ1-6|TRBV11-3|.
TGTGCCAGCAGATTGGGCCCTAATTCACCCCTCCACTTT
CASRLGPNSPLHF
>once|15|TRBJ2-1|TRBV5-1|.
TGCGCCAGCAGCCAACGACTAGGTGTAGACAATGAGCAGTTCTTC
CASSQRLGVDNEQFF
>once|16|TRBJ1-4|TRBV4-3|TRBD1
TGCGCCAGCAGCCAGGGCTCAGGGGGACAGAATGAAAAACTGTTTTTT
CASSQGSGGQNEKLFF
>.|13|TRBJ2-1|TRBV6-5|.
TGTGCCAGCACGCGGTTAGCGTCCAATGAGCAGTTCTTC
CASTRLASNEQFF
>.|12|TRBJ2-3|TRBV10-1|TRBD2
TGCGCCAGCAGTCTAGCGGGAGAAGTCTGGTATTTT
CASSLAGEVWYF
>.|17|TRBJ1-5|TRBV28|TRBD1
TGTGCCAGCAGTTTATTCTCGACAGGGATAGGCAATCAGCCCCAGCATTTT
CASSLFSTGIGNQPQHF
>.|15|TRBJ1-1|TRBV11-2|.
TGTGCCAGCAGCTGGAACAGGGTTGCGTACACTGAAGCTTTCTTT
CASSWNRVAYTEAFF
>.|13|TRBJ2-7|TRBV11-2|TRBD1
TGTGCCAGCAGCGGCGGACAGGGTGAAAGGCAGTACTTC
CASSGGQGERQYF
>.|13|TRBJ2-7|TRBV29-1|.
TGCAGCGCTGGGGGGACTGTAACCCACGAGCAGTACTTC
CSAGGTVTHEQYF
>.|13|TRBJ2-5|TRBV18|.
TGTGCCAGCTCACCACGAGCGGGAGAGACCCAGTACTTC
CASSPRAGETQYF
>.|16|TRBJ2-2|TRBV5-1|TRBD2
TGCGCCAGCAGTTATACTAGCGGGACGAACACCGGGGAGCTGTTTTTT
CASSYTSGTNTGELFF
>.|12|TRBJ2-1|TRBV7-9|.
TGTGCCAGCAGCCCCTCTCGCAATGAGCAGTTCTTC
CASSPSRNEQFF
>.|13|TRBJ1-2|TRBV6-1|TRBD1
TGTGCCAGCAGCCTCGGGACAGCGATAGGCTACACCTTC
CASSLGTAIGYTF
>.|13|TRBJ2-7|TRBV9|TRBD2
TGTGCCAGCAGCGCCGAGACTAGCGGGGAGCAGTACTTC
CASSAETSGEQYF
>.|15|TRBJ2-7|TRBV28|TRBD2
TGTGCCAGCAGTTTACCCACTAGCGGGAGCCACGAGCAGTACTTC
CASSLPTSGSHEQYF
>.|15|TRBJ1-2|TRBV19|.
TGTGCCAGTAGTATAGATCGCGGACAGCCCTATGGCTACACCTTC
CASSIDRGQPYGYTF